What follows is one TCR beta chain and its context. Its cognate antigen is unknown. This sample was included in a study of PD-1 blockade in classical Hodgkin lymphoma. Each of the patients experienced relapse following autologous stem cell transplantation, and their brentuximab vedotin exposure differed. Points from the study as a whole: Nivolumab initiated under 1 year post-ASCT led to patient exclusion.

CDR1 and CDR2 from the germline V gene are SEHNR and FQNEAQ (reference sequence). V was trimmed by 5 bases and J by 4 bases, leaving 12 bases between them. The CDR3 runs to 15 residues. Measured with immunoSEQ multiplex PCR; TCRdb has only the in-frame clones, and not every one. The table shows 45,000 to 55,000 clones, with 81% occurring only once. The material was peripheral blood mononuclear cells (PBMCs), obtained at baseline. This TCR derives from a human donor with classical Hodgkin lymphoma. The chain employs TRBV7-9 and TRBJ2-6; D is possibly TRBD1 (6 bases). The CDR3 DNA sequence: TGTGCCAGCAGCCCCAGGGGTTCCGGGGCCAACGTCCTGACTTTC. It is translated as CASSPRGSGANVLTF.